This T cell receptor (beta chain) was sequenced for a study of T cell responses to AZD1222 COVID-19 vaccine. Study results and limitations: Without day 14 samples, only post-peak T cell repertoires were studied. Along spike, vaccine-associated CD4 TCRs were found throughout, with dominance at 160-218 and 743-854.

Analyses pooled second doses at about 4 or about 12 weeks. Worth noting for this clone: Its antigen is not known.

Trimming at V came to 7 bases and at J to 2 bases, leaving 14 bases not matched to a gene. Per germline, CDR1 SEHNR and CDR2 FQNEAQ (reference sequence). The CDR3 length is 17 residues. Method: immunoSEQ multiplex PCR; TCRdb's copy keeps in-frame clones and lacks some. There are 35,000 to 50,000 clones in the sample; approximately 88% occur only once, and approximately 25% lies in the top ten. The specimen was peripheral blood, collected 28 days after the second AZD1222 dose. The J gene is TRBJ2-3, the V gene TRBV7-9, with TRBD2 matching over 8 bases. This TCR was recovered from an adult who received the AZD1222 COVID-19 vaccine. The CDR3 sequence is CASTPGWTGRATDTQYF. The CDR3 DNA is TGTGCCAGCACCCCGGGGTGGACCGGGAGGGCCACAGATACGCAGTATTTT. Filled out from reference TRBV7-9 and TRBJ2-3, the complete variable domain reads DTGVSQNPRHKITKRGQNVTFRCDPISEHNRLYWYRQTLGQGPEFLTYFQNEAQLEKSRLLSDRFSAERPKGSFSTLEIQRTEQGDSAMYLCASTPGWTGRATDTQYFGPGTRLTVL.